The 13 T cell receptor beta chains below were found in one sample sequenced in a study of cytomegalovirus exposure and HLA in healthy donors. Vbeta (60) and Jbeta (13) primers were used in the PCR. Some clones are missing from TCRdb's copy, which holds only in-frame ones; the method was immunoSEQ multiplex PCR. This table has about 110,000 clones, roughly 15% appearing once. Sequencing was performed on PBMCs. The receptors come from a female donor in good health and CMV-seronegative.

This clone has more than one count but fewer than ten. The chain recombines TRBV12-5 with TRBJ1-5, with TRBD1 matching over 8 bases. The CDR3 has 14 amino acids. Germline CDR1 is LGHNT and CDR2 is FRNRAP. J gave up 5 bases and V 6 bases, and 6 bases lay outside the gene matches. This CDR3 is CASGQDRVYQPQHF. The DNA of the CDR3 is TGTGCTAGTGGCCAGGACAGGGTATATCAGCCCCAGCATTTT.

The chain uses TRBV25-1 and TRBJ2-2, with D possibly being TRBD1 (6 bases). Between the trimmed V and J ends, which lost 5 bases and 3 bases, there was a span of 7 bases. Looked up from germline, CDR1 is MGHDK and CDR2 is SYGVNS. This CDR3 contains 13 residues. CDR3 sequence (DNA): TGTGCCAGCAGTAGGGGGTACACCGGGGAGCTGTTTTTT. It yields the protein CASSRGYTGELFF.

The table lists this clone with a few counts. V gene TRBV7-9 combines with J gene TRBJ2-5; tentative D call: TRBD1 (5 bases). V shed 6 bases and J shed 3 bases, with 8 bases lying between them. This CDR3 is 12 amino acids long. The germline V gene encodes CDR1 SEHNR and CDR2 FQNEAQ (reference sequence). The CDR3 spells CASRKTEETQYF. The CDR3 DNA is TGTGCCAGCAGAAAGACAGAAGAGACCCAGTACTTC.

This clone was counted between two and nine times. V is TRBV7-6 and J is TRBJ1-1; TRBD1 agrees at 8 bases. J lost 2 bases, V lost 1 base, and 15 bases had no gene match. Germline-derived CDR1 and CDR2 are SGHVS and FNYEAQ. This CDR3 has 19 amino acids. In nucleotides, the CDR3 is TGTGCCAGCAGCTTAGAGGTAGGGGGACAGGCGTCGTTTAACACTGAAGCTTTCTTT. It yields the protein CASSLEVGGQASFNTEAFF. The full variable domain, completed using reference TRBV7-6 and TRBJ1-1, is GAGVSQSPRYKVTKRGQDVALRCDPISGHVSLYWYRQALGQGPEFLTYFNYEAQQDKSGLPNDRFSAERPEGSISTLTIQRTEQRDSAMYRCASSLEVGGQASFNTEAFFGQGTRLTVV.

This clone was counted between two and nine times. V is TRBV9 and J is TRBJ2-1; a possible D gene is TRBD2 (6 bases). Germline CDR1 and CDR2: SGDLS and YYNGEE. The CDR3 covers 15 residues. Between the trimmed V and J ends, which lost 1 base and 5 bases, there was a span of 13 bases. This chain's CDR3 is CASSVSGSPHNEQFF. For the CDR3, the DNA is TGTGCCAGCAGCGTATCCGGGAGTCCCCACAATGAGCAGTTCTTC.

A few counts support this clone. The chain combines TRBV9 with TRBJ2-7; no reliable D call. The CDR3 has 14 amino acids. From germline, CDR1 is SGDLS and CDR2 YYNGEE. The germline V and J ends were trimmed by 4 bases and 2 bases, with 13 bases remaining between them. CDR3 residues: CASSSPTYPYEQYF. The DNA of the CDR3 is TGTGCCAGCAGCTCCCCGACATATCCCTACGAGCAGTACTTC. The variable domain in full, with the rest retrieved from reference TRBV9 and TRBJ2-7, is DSGVTQTPKHLITATGQRVTLRCSPRSGDLSVYWYQQSLDQGLQFLIQYYNGEERAKGNILERFSAQQFPDLHSELNLSSLELGDSALYFCASSSPTYPYEQYFGPGTRLTVT.

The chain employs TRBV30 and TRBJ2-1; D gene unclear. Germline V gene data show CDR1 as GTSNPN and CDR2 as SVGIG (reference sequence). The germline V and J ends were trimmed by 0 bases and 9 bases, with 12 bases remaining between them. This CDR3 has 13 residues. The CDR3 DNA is TGTGCCTGGAGTGTAGATCGAAACGGTGAGCAGTTCTTC. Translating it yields CAWSVDRNGEQFF.

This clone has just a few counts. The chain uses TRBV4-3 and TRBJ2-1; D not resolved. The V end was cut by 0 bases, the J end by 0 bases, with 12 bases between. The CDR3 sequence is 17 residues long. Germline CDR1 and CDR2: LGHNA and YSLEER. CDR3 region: CASSQEDLETSYNEQFF. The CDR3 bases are TGCGCCAGCAGCCAAGAAGACCTAGAGACCTCCTACAATGAGCAGTTCTTC.

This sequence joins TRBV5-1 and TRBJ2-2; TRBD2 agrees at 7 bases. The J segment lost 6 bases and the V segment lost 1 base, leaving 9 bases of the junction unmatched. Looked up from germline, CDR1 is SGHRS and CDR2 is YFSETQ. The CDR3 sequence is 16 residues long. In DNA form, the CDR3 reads TGCGCCAGCAGCTTGAGCATGGGAGGGAAGTCCGGGGAGCTGTTTTTT. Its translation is CASSLSMGGKSGELFF.

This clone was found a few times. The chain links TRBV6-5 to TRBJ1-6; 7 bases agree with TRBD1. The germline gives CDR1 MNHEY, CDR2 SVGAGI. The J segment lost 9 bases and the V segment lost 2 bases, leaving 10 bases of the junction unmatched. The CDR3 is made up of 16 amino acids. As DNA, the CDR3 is TGTGCCAGCAGTTACACCCAGACAGGGATTGGTTCACCCCTCCACTTT. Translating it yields CASSYTQTGIGSPLHF.

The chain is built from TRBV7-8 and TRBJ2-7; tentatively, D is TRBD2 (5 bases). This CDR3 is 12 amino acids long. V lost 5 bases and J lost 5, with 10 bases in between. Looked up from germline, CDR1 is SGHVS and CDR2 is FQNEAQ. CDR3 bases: TGTGCCAGCAGCGCCGGGATAAACGAGCAGTACTTC. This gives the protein CASSAGINEQYF.

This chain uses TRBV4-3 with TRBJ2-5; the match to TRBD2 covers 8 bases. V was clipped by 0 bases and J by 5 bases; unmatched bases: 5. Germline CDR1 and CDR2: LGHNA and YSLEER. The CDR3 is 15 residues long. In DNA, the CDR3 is TGCGCCAGCAGCCAAGATCGACTAGCGTTTGAGACCCAGTACTTC. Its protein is CASSQDRLAFETQYF.

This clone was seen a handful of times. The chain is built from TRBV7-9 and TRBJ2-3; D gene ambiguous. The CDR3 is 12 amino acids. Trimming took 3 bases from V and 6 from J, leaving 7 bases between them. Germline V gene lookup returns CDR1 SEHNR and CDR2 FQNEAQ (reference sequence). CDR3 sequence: CASSFSSDTQYF. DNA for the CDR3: TGTGCCAGCAGCTTTTCTTCTGATACGCAGTATTTT.